This TCR beta chain was recovered during a study of blood T cell repertoires in COVID-19. Study background: The United States, Italy and Spain supplied acute and convalescent COVID-19 samples.

Authors' processing steps: Reference gene primer amplification gave estimated nucleated cell counts. Assay used: immunoSEQ multiplex PCR; TCRdb lists only in-frame clones, some missing. V, J and clone size derive from that table, while D and trimming were established from the DNA sequence. The sample lists fewer than 250,000 clones, roughly 82% seen once, with about 4.4% in the top ten. Germline V gives CDR1 SGHAT, CDR2 FQNNGV. The CDR3 spans 14 residues. Germline trimming cut 6 bases from V and 6 bases from J; bases unmatched to any gene: 8. The source is a woman in her seventies with acute or convalescent COVID-19. V is TRBV11-2 and J is TRBJ1-2; TRBD1 aligns across 9 bases. The sequencing input was peripheral blood. The CDR3 DNA follows: TGTGCCAGCAGTTCCACAGGGGGCTCTGATGGCTACACCTTC. This translates into CASSSTGGSDGYTF.